This T cell receptor (beta chain) was profiled in a study of OX40 agonist ivuxolimab in advanced cancers. The repertoire was sequenced with immunoSEQ multiplex PCR; TCRdb's copy has only in-frame clones and lacks some. The sample holds some 15,000 clones, about 81% seen once. The sequencing here drew on CD4+ or CD8+ T cells sorted from blood, taken in a trial of the OX40 agonist ivuxolimab. The sequence was collected from an adult with an advanced solid tumor such as melanoma, head and neck, liver or kidney cancer.

CDR3 amino acids: CASSPRSGRKNQPQHF. The DNA for the CDR3 is TGTGCCAGCAGCCCTCGTTCAGGACGGAAGAATCAGCCCCAGCATTTT. The chain has TRBV12-1 and TRBJ1-5. TRBV12-1 is a listed pseudogene. The CDR3 has 16 amino acids.